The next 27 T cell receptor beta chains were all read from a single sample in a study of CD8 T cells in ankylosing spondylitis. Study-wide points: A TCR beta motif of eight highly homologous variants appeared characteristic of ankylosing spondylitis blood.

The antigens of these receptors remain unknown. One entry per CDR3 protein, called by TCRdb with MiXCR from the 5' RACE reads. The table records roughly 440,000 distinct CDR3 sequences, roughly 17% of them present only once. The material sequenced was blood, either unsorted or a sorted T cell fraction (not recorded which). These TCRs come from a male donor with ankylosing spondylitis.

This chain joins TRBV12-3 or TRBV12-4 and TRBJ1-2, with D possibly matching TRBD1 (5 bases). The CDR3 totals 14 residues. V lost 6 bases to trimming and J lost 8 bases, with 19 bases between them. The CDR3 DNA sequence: TGTGCCAGCAGCGCGGGGACGGGGACCTTCGGCTACACCTTC. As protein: CASSAGTGTFGYTF.

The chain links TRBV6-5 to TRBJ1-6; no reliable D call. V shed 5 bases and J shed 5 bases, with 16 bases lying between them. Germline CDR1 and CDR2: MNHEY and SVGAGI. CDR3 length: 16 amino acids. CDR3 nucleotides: TGTGCCAGCAGTCCCTCGGGCGGAAAAAATAATTCACCCCTCCACTTT. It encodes CASSPSGGKNNSPLHF.

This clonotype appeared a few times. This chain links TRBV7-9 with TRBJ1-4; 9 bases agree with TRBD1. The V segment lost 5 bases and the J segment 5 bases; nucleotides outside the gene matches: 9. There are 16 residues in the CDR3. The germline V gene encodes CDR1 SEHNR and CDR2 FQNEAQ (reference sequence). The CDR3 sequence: CASSIKPGQGNEKLFF. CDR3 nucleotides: TGTGCCAGCAGCATCAAACCGGGACAGGGAAATGAAAAACTGTTTTTT.

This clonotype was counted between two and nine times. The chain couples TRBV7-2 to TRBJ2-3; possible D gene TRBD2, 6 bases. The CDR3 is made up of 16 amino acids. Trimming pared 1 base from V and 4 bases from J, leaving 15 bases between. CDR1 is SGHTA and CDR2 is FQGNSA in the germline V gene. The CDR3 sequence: CASSLVGGERSDTQYF. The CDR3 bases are TGTGCCAGCAGCTTAGTGGGGGGAGAGAGGTCAGATACGCAGTATTTT.

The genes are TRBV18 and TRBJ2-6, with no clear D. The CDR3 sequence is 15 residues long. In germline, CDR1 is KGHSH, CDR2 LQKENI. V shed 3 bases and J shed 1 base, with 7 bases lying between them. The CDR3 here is CASSPERSGANVLTF. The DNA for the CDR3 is TGTGCCAGCTCACCGGAGAGGTCTGGGGCCAACGTCCTGACTTTC.

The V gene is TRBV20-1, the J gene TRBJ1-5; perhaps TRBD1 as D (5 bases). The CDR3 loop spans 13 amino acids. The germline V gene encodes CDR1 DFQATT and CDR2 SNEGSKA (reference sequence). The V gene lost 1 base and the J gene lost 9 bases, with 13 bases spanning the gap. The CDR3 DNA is TGCAGTGCTAGAGGGACATCCGGAGGGCCCCAGCATTTT. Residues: CSARGTSGGPQHF.

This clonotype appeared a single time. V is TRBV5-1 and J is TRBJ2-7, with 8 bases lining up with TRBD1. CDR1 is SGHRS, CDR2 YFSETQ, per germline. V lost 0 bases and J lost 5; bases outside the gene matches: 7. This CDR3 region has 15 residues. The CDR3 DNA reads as TGCGCCAGCAGCTTGGGGACAGGGACAATGGACGAGCAGTACTTC. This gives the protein CASSLGTGTMDEQYF. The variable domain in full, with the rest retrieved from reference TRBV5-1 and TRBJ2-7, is KAGVTQTPRYLIKTRGQQVTLSCSPISGHRSVSWYQQTPGQGLQFLFEYFSETQRNKGNFPGRFSGRQFSNSRSEMNVSTLELGDSALYLCASSLGTGTMDEQYFGPGTRLTVT.

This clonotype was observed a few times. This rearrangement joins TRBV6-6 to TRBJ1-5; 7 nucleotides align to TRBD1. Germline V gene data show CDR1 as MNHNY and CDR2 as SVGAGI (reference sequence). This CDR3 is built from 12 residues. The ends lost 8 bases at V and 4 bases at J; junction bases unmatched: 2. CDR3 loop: CASRDRNQPQHF. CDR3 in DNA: TGTGCCAGCCGGGACAGAAATCAGCCCCAGCATTTT.

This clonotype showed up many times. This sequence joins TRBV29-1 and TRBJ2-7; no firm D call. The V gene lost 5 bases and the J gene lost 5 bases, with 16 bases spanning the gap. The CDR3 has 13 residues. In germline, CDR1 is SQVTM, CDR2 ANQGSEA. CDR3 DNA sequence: TGCAGCGTTATCCGACGAATTGGGGACGAGCAGTACTTC. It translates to CSVIRRIGDEQYF.

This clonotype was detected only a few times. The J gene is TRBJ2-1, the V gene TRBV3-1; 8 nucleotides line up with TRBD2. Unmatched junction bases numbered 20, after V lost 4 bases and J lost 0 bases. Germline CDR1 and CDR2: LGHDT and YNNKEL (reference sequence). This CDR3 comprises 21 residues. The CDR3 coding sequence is TGTGCCAGCAGCCGCCAGATTAGCGGGGAAACCTACCAGAGCTCCTACAATGAGCAGTTCTTC. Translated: CASSRQISGETYQSSYNEQFF.

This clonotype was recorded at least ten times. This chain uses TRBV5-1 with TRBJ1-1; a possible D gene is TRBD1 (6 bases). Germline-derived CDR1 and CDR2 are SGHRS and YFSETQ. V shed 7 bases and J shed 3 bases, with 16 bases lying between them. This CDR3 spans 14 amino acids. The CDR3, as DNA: TGCGCCAGCGCGGGGGGCGGCTCGTACACTGAAGCTTTCTTT. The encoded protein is CASAGGGSYTEAFF.

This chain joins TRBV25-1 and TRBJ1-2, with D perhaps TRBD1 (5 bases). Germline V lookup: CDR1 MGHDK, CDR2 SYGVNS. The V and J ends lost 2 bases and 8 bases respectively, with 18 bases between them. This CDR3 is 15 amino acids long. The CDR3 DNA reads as TGTGCCAGCAGTGAACTGGGGGGGGGTCCCCGGGGCTACACCTTC. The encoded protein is CASSELGGGPRGYTF.

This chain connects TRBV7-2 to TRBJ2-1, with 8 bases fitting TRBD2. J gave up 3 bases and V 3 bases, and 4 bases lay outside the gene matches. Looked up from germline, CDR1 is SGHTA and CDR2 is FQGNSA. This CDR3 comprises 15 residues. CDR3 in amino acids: CASSLRGDLYNEQFF. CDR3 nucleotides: TGTGCCAGCAGCTTGCGGGGGGATCTCTACAATGAGCAGTTCTTC.

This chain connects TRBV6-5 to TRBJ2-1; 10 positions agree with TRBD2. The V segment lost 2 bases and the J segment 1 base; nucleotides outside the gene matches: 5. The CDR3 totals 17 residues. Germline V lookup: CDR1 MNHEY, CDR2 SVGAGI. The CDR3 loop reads CASSYGLAGASYNEQFF. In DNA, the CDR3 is TGTGCCAGCAGTTACGGGCTAGCGGGGGCTTCCTACAATGAGCAGTTCTTC.

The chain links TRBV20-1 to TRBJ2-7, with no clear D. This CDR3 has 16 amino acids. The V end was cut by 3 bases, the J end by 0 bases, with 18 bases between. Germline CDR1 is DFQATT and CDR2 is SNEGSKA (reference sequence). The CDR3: CSARGPLRRSSYEQYF. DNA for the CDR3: TGCAGTGCTAGGGGCCCCCTGCGGCGGAGCTCCTACGAGCAGTACTTC.

The CDR3 loop is CSARVSLAGGNYNEQFF. Here the CDR3 DNA reads TGCAGTGCTAGAGTGTCACTAGCGGGGGGCAATTACAATGAGCAGTTCTTC. V and J are TRBV20-1 and TRBJ2-1, with TRBD2 matching over 12 bases. Trimming cost V 1 base and J 4 bases; bases outside gene matches: 8. Germline V gene sequence: CDR1 DFQATT, CDR2 SNEGSKA (reference sequence). The CDR3 length is 17 residues.

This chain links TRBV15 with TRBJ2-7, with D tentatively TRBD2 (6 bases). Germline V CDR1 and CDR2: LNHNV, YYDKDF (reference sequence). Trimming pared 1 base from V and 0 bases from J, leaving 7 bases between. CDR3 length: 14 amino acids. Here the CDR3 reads CATSRGGDSYEQYF. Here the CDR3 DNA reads TGTGCCACCAGCAGAGGCGGGGACTCCTACGAGCAGTACTTC.

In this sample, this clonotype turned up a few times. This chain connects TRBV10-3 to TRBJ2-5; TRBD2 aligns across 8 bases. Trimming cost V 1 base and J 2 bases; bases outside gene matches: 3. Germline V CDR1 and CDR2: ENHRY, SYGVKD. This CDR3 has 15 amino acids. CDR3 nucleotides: TGTGCCATCAGTGAGTTCCAGCGGGGGCAAGAGACCCAGTACTTC. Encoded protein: CAISEFQRGQETQYF.

The CDR3 DNA follows: TGTGCCAGTTCCCCCAGGGGCCTCAATGAGCAGTTCTTC. Protein: CASSPRGLNEQFF. V is TRBV19 and J is TRBJ2-1, with TRBD1 as a possible D gene (6 bases). CDR3 length: 13 residues. Between the trimmed V and J ends, which lost 8 bases and 6 bases, there was a span of 14 bases. Germline CDR1 LNHDA, CDR2 SQIVND (reference sequence). The variable domain in full, completed from reference TRBV19 and TRBJ2-1, reads DGGITQSPKYLFRKEGQNVTLSCEQNLNHDAMYWYRQDPGQGLRLIYYSQIVNDFQKGDIAEGYSVSREKKESFPLTVTSAQKNPTAFYLCASSPRGLNEQFFGPGTRLTVL.

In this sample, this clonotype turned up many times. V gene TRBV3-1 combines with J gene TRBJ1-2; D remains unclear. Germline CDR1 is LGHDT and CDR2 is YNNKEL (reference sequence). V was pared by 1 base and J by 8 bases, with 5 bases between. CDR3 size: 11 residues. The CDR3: CASSQASGYTF. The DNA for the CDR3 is TGTGCCAGCAGCCAAGCATCCGGCTACACCTTC.

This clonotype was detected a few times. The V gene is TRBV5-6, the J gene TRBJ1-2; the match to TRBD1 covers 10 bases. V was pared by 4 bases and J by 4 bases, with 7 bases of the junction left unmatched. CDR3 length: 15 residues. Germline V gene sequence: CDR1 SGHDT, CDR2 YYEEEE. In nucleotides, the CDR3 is TGTGCCAGCAGCAACCGGGACAGGGGTATCTATGGCTACACCTTC. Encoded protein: CASSNRDRGIYGYTF.

Here the CDR3 DNA reads TGTGCCAGCAGCTTAATATCGGCGGACGCGAACACCGGGGAGCTGTTTTTT. This codes for CASSLISADANTGELFF. The gene calls are TRBV7-8 and TRBJ2-2; D remains unclear. Trimming pared 2 bases from V and 0 bases from J, leaving 13 bases between. The CDR3 contains 17 residues. Per the germline V gene, CDR1 is SGHVS and CDR2 is FQNEAQ. Full variable domain (missing parts from reference TRBV7-8 and TRBJ2-2): GAGVSQSPRYKVAKRGQDVALRCDPISGHVSLFWYQQALGQGPEFLTYFQNEAQLDKSGLPSDRFFAERPEGSVSTLKIQRTQQEDSAVYLCASSLISADANTGELFFGEGSRLTVL.

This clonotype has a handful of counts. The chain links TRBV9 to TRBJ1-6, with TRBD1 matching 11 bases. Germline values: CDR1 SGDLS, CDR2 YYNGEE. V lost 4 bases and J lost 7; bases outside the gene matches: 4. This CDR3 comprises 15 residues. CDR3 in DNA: TGTGCCAGCAGCACTGGGGACAGGGGGAATTCACCCCTCCACTTT. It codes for CASSTGDRGNSPLHF.

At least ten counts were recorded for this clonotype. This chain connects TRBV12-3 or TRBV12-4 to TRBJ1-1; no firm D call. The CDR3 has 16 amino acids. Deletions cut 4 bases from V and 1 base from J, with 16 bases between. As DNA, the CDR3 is TGTGCCAGCAGTTCAGAAAGGCCCGTCGCGAACACTGAAGCTTTCTTT. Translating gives CASSSERPVANTEAFF.

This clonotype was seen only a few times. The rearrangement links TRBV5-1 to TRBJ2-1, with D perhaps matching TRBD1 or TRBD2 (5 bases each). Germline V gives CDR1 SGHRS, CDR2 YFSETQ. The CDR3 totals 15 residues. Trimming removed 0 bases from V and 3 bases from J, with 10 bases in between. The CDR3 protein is CASSLVGGVYNEQFF. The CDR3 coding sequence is TGCGCCAGCAGCTTGGTTGGGGGTGTCTACAATGAGCAGTTCTTC.

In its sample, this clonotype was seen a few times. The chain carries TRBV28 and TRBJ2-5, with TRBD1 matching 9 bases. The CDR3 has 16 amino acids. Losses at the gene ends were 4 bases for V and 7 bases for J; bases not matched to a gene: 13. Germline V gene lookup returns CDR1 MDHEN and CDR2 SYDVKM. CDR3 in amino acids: CASSSHGTGGLVTQYF. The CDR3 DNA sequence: TGTGCCAGCAGTTCCCATGGCACAGGGGGCTTGGTGACCCAGTACTTC.

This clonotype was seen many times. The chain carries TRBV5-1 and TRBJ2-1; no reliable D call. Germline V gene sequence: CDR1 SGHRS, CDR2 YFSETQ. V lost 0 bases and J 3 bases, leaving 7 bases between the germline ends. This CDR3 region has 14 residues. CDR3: CASSLVVGYNEQFF. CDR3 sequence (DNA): TGCGCCAGCAGCTTGGTGGTTGGCTACAATGAGCAGTTCTTC.